This T cell receptor (beta chain) was retrieved from a study of T cell responses to AZD1222 COVID-19 vaccine. Study-wide context: It was second doses at about 4 or about 12 weeks that were pooled. General study results and limits: Mapped onto spike, vaccine-associated CD4 TCRs spanned it and were dominant at 160-218 and 743-854. Donor demographics were predominantly white British with a female majority; clonal diversity may be underestimated. At baseline, seropositivity was found in only a handful of AZD1222 recipients.

Assay used: immunoSEQ multiplex PCR; TCRdb lists only in-frame clones, some missing. The profile shows around 130,000 clones, 93% of them singletons. On this clone: The target antigen is unknown.

The receptor was isolated from an adult in good health. The sample consisted of peripheral blood, taken on day 0 of AZD1222 vaccination.

CDR3 nucleotide sequence: TGTGCCAGCAGTTTATCAGGGTACTATGAAGCTTTCTTT. This translates into CASSLSGYYEAFF. The chain couples TRBV28 to TRBJ1-1; a weak D match, TRBD1 (5 bases). The length of the CDR3 is 13 residues. Trimming cost V 1 base and J 7 bases, with 10 bases left between them. Germline assignment: CDR1 MDHEN and CDR2 SYDVKM.